This TCR beta chain comes out of a study of shared clonotypes between healthy human individuals. From germline, CDR1 is SGHAT and CDR2 FQDESV (reference sequence). Trimming shortened V by 6 bases and J by 2 bases, and 8 bases separated the two germline ends. The CDR3 extends over 12 amino acids. Assay used: immunoSEQ multiplex PCR; TCRdb lists only in-frame clones, some missing. Of 2 million to 2.5 million clones listed, approximately 93% were seen once; the top ten hold 0.35% to 0.45%. The specimen sequenced was naive CD4+ T cells from PBMCs. Described subset: CD45RA+ positively selected. The chain uses TRBV11-1 and TRBJ2-7, with D hard to call. The receptor was isolated from a man between 18 and 29 years old in good health. Some clones in this sample may be carry-over from other donors' samples. The CDR3 here is CASRQDAYEQYF. CDR3 sequence (DNA): TGTGCCAGCAGGCAGGACGCCTACGAGCAGTACTTC.